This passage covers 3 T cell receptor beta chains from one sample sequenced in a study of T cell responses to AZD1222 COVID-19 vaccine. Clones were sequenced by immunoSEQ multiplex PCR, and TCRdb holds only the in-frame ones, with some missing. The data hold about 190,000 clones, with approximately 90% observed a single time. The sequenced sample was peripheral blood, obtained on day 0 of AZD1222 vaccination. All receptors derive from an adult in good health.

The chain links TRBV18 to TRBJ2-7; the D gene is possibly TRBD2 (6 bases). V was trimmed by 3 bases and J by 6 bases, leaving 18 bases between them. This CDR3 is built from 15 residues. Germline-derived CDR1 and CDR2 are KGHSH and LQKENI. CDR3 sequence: CASSPGTGLGGEQYF. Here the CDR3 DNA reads TGTGCCAGCTCACCGGGAACGGGACTCGGGGGCGAGCAGTACTTC.

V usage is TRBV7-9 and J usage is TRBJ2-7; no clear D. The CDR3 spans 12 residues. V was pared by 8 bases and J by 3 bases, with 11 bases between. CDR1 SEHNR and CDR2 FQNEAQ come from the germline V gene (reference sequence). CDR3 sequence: CASGVLSYEQYF. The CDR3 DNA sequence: TGTGCCAGCGGGGTATTAAGCTACGAGCAGTACTTC.

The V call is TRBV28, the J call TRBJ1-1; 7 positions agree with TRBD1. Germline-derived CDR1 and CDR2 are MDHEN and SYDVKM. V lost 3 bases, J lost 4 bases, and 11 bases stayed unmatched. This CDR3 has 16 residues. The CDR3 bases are TGTGCCAGCAGTTTCCGTATCAGGGGGGGAGCCACTGAAGCTTTCTTT. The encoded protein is CASSFRIRGGATEAFF.